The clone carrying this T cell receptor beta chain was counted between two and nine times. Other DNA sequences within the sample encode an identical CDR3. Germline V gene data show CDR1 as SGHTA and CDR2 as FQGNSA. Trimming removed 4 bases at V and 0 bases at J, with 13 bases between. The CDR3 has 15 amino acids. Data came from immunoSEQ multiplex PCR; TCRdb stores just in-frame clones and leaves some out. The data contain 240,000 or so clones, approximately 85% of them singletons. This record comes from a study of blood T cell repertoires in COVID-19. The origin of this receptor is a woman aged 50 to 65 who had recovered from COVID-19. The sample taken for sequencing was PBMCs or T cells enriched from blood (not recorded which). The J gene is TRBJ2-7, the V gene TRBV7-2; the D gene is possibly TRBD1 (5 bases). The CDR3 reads CASSSQGGLSYEQYF. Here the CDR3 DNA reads TGTGCCAGCAGCTCGCAGGGTGGCCTCTCCTACGAGCAGTACTTC.